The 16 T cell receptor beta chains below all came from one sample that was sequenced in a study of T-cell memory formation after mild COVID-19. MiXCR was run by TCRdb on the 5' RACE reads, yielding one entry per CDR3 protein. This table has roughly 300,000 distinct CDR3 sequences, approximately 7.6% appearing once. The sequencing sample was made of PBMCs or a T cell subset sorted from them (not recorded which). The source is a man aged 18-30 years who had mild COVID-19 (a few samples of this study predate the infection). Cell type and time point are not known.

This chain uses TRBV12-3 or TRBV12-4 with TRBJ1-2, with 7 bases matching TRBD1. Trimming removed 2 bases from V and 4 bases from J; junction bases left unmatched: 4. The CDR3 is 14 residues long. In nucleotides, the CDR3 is TGTGCCAGCAGTTTAATAGGGGGCGGCTATGGCTACACCTTC. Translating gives CASSLIGGGYGYTF.

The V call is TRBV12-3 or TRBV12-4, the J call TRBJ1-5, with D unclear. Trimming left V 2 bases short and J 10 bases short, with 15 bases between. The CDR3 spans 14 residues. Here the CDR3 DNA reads TGTGCCAGCAGTTTAACCCTGAACGGAACCCCCCAGCATTTT. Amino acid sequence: CASSLTLNGTPQHF.

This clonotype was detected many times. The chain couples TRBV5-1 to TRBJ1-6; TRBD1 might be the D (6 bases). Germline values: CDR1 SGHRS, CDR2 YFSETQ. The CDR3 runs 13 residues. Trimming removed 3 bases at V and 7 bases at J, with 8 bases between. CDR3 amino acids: CASSSQGNSPLHF. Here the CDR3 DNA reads TGCGCCAGCAGCTCTCAGGGGAATTCACCCCTCCACTTT.

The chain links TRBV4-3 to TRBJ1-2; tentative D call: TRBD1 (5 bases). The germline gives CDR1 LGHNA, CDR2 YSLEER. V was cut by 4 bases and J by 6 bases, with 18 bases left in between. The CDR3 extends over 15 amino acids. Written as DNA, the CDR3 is TGCGCCAGCAGCCGGCGCAGGGAACGTCTCGATGGCTACACCTTC. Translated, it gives CASSRRRERLDGYTF.

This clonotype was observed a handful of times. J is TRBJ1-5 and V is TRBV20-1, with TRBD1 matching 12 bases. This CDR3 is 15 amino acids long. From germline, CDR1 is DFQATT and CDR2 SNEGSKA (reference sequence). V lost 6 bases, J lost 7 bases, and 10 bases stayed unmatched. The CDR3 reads CSANTGTGGDQPQHF. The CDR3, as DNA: TGCAGTGCCAACACCGGGACAGGGGGCGACCAGCCCCAGCATTTT.

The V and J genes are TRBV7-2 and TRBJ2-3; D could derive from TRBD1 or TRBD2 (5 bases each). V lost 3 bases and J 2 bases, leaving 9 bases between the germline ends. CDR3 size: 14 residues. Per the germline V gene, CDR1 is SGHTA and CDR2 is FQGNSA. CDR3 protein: CASSLLGVTDTQYF. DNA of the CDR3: TGTGCCAGCAGCTTGCTGGGGGTCACAGATACGCAGTATTTT.

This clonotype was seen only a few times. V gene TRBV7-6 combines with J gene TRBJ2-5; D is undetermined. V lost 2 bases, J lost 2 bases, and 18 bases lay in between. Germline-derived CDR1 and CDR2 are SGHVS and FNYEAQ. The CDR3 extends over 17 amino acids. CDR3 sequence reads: CASSLSRPGLGQETQYF. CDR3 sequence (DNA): TGTGCCAGCAGCTTAAGCAGGCCCGGGTTGGGACAAGAGACCCAGTACTTC.

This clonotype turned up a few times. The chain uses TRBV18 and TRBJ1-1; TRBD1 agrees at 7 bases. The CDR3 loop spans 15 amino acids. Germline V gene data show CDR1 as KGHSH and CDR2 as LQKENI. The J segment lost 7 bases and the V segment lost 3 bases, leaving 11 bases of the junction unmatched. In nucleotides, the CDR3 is TGTGCCAGCTCACCCGTGACAGGGTCGCGGGTTGAAGCTTTCTTT. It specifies CASSPVTGSRVEAFF.

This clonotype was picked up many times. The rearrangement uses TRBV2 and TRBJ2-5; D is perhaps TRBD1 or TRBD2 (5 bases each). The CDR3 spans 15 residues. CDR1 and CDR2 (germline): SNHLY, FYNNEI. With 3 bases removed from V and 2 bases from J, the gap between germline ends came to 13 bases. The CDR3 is CASSDWVGEQETQYF. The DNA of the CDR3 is TGTGCCAGCAGTGATTGGGTAGGGGAGCAAGAGACCCAGTACTTC.

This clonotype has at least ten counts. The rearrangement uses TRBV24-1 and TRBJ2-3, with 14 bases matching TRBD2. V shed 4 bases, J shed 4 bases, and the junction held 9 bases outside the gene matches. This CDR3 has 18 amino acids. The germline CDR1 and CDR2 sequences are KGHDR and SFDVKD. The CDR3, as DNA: TGTGCCACCAGTGACCGCAGACTAGCGGGGGGGCCTGCAGATACGCAGTATTTT. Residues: CATSDRRLAGGPADTQYF.

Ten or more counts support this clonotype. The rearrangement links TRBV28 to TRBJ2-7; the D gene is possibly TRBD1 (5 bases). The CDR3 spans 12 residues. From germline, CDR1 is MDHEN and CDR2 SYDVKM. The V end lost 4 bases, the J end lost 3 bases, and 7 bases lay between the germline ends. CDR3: CASSSDSYEQYV. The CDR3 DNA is TGTGCCAGCAGTTCAGACAGCTACGAGCAGTACGTC.

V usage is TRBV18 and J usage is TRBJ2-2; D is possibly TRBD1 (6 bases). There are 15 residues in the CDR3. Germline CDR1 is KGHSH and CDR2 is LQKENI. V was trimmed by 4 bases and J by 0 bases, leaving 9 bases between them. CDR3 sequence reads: CASSLDSANTGELFF. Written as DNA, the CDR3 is TGTGCCAGCTCACTGGACAGCGCGAACACCGGGGAGCTGTTTTTT.

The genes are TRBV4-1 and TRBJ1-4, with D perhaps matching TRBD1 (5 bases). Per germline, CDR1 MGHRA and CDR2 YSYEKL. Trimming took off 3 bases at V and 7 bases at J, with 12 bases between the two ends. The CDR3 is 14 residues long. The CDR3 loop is CASSQGPGSEKLFF. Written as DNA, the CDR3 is TGCGCCAGCAGCCAGGGGCCTGGGAGTGAAAAACTGTTTTTT.

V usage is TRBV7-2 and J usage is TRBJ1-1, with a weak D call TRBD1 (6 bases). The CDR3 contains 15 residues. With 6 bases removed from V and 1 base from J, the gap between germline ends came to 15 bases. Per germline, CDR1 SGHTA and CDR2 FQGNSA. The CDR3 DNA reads TGTGCCAGCAGATCTAGACAGGCCCAGAACACTGAAGCTTTCTTT. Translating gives CASRSRQAQNTEAFF. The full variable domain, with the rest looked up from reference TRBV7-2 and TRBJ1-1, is GAGVSQSPSNKVTEKGKDVELRCDPISGHTALYWYRQSLGQGLEFLIYFQGNSAPDKSGLPSDRFSAERTGGSVSTLTIQRTQQEDSAVYLCASRSRQAQNTEAFFGQGTRLTVV.

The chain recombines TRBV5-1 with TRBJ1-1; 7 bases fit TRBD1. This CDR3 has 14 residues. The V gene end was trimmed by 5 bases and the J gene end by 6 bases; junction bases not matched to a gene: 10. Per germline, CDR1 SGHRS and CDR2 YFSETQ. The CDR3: CASSFVTGASEAFF. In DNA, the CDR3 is TGCGCCAGCAGTTTTGTTACAGGGGCCTCTGAAGCTTTCTTT.

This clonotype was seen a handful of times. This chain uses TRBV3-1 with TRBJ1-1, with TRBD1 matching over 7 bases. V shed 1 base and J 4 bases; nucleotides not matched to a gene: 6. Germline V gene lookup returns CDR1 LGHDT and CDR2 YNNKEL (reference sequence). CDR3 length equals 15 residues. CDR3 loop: CASSQGTYRGTEAFF. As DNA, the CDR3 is TGTGCCAGCAGCCAAGGAACTTACAGGGGCACTGAAGCTTTCTTT. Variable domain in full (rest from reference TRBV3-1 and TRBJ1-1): DTAVSQTPKYLVTQMGNDKSIKCEQNLGHDTMYWYKQDSKKFLKIMFSYNNKELIINETVPNRFSPKSPDKAHLNLHINSLELGDSAVYFCASSQGTYRGTEAFFGQGTRLTVV.